This T cell receptor beta chain was captured in a study of shared clonotypes between healthy human individuals. To note about this clone: Other DNA sequences in the sample encode the same CDR3.

Measured with immunoSEQ multiplex PCR; TCRdb has only the in-frame clones, and not every one. In the table there are about 2.1 million clones, about 94% of which are singletons. Only CD45RO-negative cells positively selected for CCR7 counted as naive CD8 cells, so terminally differentiated effector memory CD45RA+ cells were excluded. The CDR3 loop spans 12 amino acids. Germline CDR1 and CDR2: LGHNA and YNFKEQ. V lost 4 bases, J lost 4 bases, and 8 bases lay in between. The source material was naive CD8+ T cells from PBMCs. The TCR comes from a man in his late teens or twenties in good health. Some clones in this sample may be carry-over from other donors' samples. This chain links TRBV4-2 with TRBJ2-7, with D perhaps TRBD2 (6 bases). The CDR3 here is CASSPGGYEQYF. The CDR3 region has the DNA TGTGCCAGCAGCCCCGGGGGATACGAGCAGTACTTC.